Below are 32 T cell receptor beta chains sequenced from a single sample in a study of post-analysis software for immune sequencing data. Findings and limits, study-wide: Higher frequency in patients than in controls was seen for about 5 TRBV segments, with TRBV5-6, TRBV5-1 and TRBV20-1 among them.

Carried by the TCR beta cDNA libraries were unique molecular identifiers. From the PCR reads, TCRdb called clonotypes with MiXCR, one entry per CDR3 protein. The sample shows more than 500,000 distinct CDR3 sequences, about a third of them seen only once. These receptors' antigens are unknown. Sequencing input: blood. Every receptor here comes from a girl under 18 with multiple sclerosis.

This clonotype was detected only a few times. The chain recombines TRBV29-1 with TRBJ2-3, with 9 positions matching TRBD2. The CDR3 length is 16 residues. The V gene end was trimmed by 4 bases and the J gene end by 1 base; junction bases not matched to a gene: 9. The germline gives CDR1 SQVTM, CDR2 ANQGSEA. Here the CDR3 DNA reads TGCAGCGTTGTAGGCGGGGGGGCCTCTGGCACAGATACGCAGTATTTT. It specifies CSVVGGGASGTDTQYF.

This chain connects TRBV3-1 to TRBJ2-3; D is unclear. Germline V gives CDR1 LGHDT, CDR2 YNNKEL (reference sequence). This CDR3 spans 16 amino acids. Trimming removed 1 base at V and 1 base at J, with 12 bases between. The CDR3 reads CASSQARGLRTDTQYF. DNA for the CDR3: TGTGCCAGCAGCCAAGCAAGAGGCCTGCGCACAGATACGCAGTATTTT.

V and J are TRBV11-2 and TRBJ2-5; 8 bases map to TRBD1. Germline V gene data show CDR1 as SGHAT and CDR2 as FQNNGV. J was trimmed by 2 bases and V by 4 bases; bases with no gene match: 6. The CDR3 is made up of 15 amino acids. The CDR3 spells CASSSQGQAQETQYF. CDR3 DNA sequence: TGTGCCAGCAGCTCCCAGGGACAGGCGCAAGAGACCCAGTACTTC.

The V and J genes are TRBV20-1 and TRBJ2-7; 7 positions agree with TRBD2. Germline V gene lookup returns CDR1 DFQATT and CDR2 SNEGSKA (reference sequence). This CDR3 region has 16 residues. With 1 base clipped from V and 3 bases from J, the junction kept 12 bases outside the gene matches. DNA for the CDR3: TGCAGTGCTAGAGGGGAACTAGCGAGCAAAATCTACGAGCAGTACTTC. Protein product: CSARGELASKIYEQYF.

This clonotype has a handful of counts. The chain uses TRBV7-2 and TRBJ1-4, with 7 nucleotides matching TRBD1. Germline V gene data show CDR1 as SGHTA and CDR2 as FQGNSA. J gave up 5 bases and V 4 bases, and 7 bases lay outside the gene matches. The CDR3 is made up of 15 amino acids. The CDR3 reads CASSSRDSKNEKLFF. DNA for the CDR3: TGTGCCAGCAGCTCCCGGGACAGCAAGAATGAAAAACTGTTTTTT. Using reference TRBV7-2 and TRBJ1-4 for the parts outside the CDR3, the full variable domain is GAGVSQSPSNKVTEKGKDVELRCDPISGHTALYWYRQSLGQGLEFLIYFQGNSAPDKSGLPSDRFSAERTGGSVSTLTIQRTQQEDSAVYLCASSSRDSKNEKLFFGSGTQLSVL.

This sequence joins TRBV6-2 or TRBV6-3 and TRBJ2-3; perhaps D is TRBD1 or TRBD2 (5 bases each). Germline CDR1 and CDR2: MNHEY and SVGEGT. The CDR3 sequence is 17 residues long. Trimming shortened V by 4 bases and J by 0 bases, and 17 bases separated the two germline ends. CDR3 loop: CASSSPKGRPSTDTQYF. DNA for the CDR3: TGTGCCAGCAGTTCCCCGAAGGGACGGCCTAGCACAGATACGCAGTATTTT.

This rearrangement joins TRBV28 to TRBJ2-3; D is unresolved. CDR1 and CDR2 from the germline V gene are MDHEN and SYDVKM. The length of the CDR3 is 16 residues. V shed 6 bases and J shed 3 bases, with 19 bases lying between them. CDR3 nucleotides: TGTGCCAGCAGCCCTGTTGACTGGGTAGGGACAGATACGCAGTATTTT. Translating gives CASSPVDWVGTDTQYF.

V usage is TRBV9 and J usage is TRBJ1-1, with 7 nucleotides matching TRBD1. V lost 2 bases to trimming and J lost 0 bases; unmatched junction nucleotides: 10. This CDR3 is built from 17 residues. CDR1 and CDR2 (germline): SGDLS, YYNGEE. The chain's CDR3 is CASSVGTGVAMNTEAFF. The CDR3 DNA follows: TGTGCCAGCAGCGTGGGTACAGGGGTGGCCATGAACACTGAAGCTTTCTTT.

This clonotype was counted a few times. The chain links TRBV5-1 to TRBJ1-2, with 9 bases fitting TRBD1. Germline V lookup: CDR1 SGHRS, CDR2 YFSETQ. Trimming removed 5 bases from V and 4 bases from J; junction bases left unmatched: 9. The CDR3 contains 15 residues. The CDR3 loop is CASSSGQGLSYGYTF. CDR3 nucleotides: TGCGCCAGCAGTTCTGGACAGGGGTTATCCTATGGCTACACCTTC.

This chain joins TRBV10-3 and TRBJ2-2, with TRBD1 as a possible D gene (6 bases). The CDR3 is 13 residues long. V lost 9 bases, J lost 2 bases, and 10 bases lay in between. Germline values: CDR1 ENHRY, CDR2 SYGVKD. The CDR3 DNA sequence: TGTGCCATAAGACAGGAAAACACCGGGGAGCTGTTTTTT. Translation: CAIRQENTGELFF.

This clonotype was seen a few times. The V gene is TRBV12-3 or TRBV12-4, the J gene TRBJ2-7; 7 positions match TRBD2. The CDR3 contains 16 residues. The V segment lost 4 bases and the J segment 5 bases; nucleotides outside the gene matches: 14. Here the CDR3 reads CASSSPPWGGFDEQYF. The CDR3 bases are TGTGCCAGCAGTTCTCCCCCTTGGGGGGGGTTTGACGAGCAGTACTTC.

This clonotype was found many times. The chain links TRBV5-1 to TRBJ2-7, with 7 positions matching TRBD2. The CDR3 is 12 residues long. V shed 4 bases and J 3 bases; nucleotides not matched to a gene: 1. Germline V gives CDR1 SGHRS, CDR2 YFSETQ. The CDR3 region is CASSGEGYEQYF. DNA of the CDR3: TGCGCCAGCAGCGGGGAGGGCTACGAGCAGTACTTC.

The rearrangement uses TRBV20-1 and TRBJ1-6; D is unclear. Germline V gene sequence: CDR1 DFQATT, CDR2 SNEGSKA (reference sequence). Trimming took off 0 bases at V and 8 bases at J, with 11 bases between the two ends. This CDR3 comprises 14 residues. The DNA of the CDR3 is TGCAGTGCTAGAGAGCGAGTTACATATTCACCCCTCCACTTT. Protein: CSARERVTYSPLHF.

This clonotype was counted only a few times. The genes are TRBV20-1 and TRBJ2-5; TRBD1 matches 10 bases. Germline V lookup: CDR1 DFQATT, CDR2 SNEGSKA (reference sequence). The trim removed 5 bases at V and 4 bases at J, leaving 10 bases unmatched. The length of the CDR3 is 15 residues. This chain's CDR3 is CSAPDRGQGVETQYF. CDR3 coding DNA: TGCAGTGCTCCCGACAGGGGGCAAGGAGTAGAGACCCAGTACTTC.

This chain connects TRBV10-3 to TRBJ2-1; D gene uncertain. Germline V CDR1 and CDR2: ENHRY, SYGVKD. V lost 0 bases and J 9 bases, leaving 9 bases between the germline ends. CDR3 length: 13 amino acids. CDR3 nucleotides: TGTGCCATCAGTGAGTCGATGATGAGTGAGCAGTTCTTC. Protein product: CAISESMMSEQFF.

This clonotype turned up a few times. This chain links TRBV20-1 with TRBJ2-3, with D unclear. The CDR3 extends over 13 amino acids. Deletions cut 2 bases from V and 2 bases from J, with 8 bases between. Germline V gene lookup returns CDR1 DFQATT and CDR2 SNEGSKA (reference sequence). The CDR3 loop is CSARQFSTDTQYF. In DNA, the CDR3 is TGCAGTGCTAGACAGTTCTCCACAGATACGCAGTATTTT.

This clonotype turned up a few times. This chain's CDR3 is CASSLGDRGHDTQYF. CDR3 DNA sequence: TGTGCCAGCAGCTTAGGGGACAGGGGGCACGATACGCAGTATTTT. The V gene is TRBV7-8, the J gene TRBJ2-3; 12 nucleotides agree with TRBD1. Germline V gene lookup returns CDR1 SGHVS and CDR2 FQNEAQ. J was trimmed by 6 bases and V by 1 base; bases with no gene match: 2. CDR3 length: 15 residues. The whole variable domain, filled in from reference TRBV7-8 and TRBJ2-3, reads GAGVSQSPRYKVAKRGQDVALRCDPISGHVSLFWYQQALGQGPEFLTYFQNEAQLDKSGLPSDRFFAERPEGSVSTLKIQRTQQEDSAVYLCASSLGDRGHDTQYFGPGTRLTVL.

V and J are TRBV6-2 or TRBV6-3 and TRBJ1-1; no reliable D call. The V end lost 2 bases, the J end lost 4 bases, and 8 bases lay between the germline ends. The germline gives CDR1 MNHEY, CDR2 SVGEGT. The CDR3 sequence is 13 residues long. This CDR3 reads CASSYRPGTEAFF. The CDR3 DNA reads TGTGCCAGCAGTTACCGCCCGGGCACTGAAGCTTTCTTT.

There are many counts of this clonotype. The chain employs TRBV5-1 and TRBJ2-3; D is unresolved. Trimming cost V 0 bases and J 2 bases, with 7 bases left between them. Germline lookup yields CDR1 SGHRS and CDR2 YFSETQ. CDR3 length: 14 amino acids. The CDR3 DNA reads as TGCGCCAGCAGCTTGGGACAAACCACAGATACGCAGTATTTT. It translates to CASSLGQTTDTQYF. Combining the CDR3 with reference TRBV5-1 and TRBJ2-3 gives the whole variable domain KAGVTQTPRYLIKTRGQQVTLSCSPISGHRSVSWYQQTPGQGLQFLFEYFSETQRNKGNFPGRFSGRQFSNSRSEMNVSTLELGDSALYLCASSLGQTTDTQYFGPGTRLTVL.

This clonotype was observed a handful of times. This rearrangement joins TRBV9 to TRBJ2-5; D is uncertain. V was clipped by 2 bases and J by 0 bases, with 8 bases between them. The germline gives CDR1 SGDLS, CDR2 YYNGEE. The CDR3 contains 14 residues. The CDR3 region has the DNA TGTGCCAGCAGCGTGGGCCCCCACCAAGAGACCCAGTACTTC. Protein product: CASSVGPHQETQYF.

This chain links TRBV15 with TRBJ2-2, with D tentatively TRBD2 (5 bases). CDR1 and CDR2 (germline): LNHNV, YYDKDF (reference sequence). V was pared by 0 bases and J by 7 bases, with 12 bases between. The CDR3 consists of 15 residues. CDR3 bases: TGTGCCACCAGCAGAGATCGGGGTTTGAACGGGGAGCTGTTTTTT. This codes for CATSRDRGLNGELFF.

There are a few counts of this clonotype. V gene TRBV10-3 combines with J gene TRBJ1-4; D is unclear. The germline V gene encodes CDR1 ENHRY and CDR2 SYGVKD. CDR3 length: 12 residues. V lost 4 bases and J lost 8, with 8 bases in between. The CDR3 region has the DNA TGTGCCATCAGTGCGGACCCCGAAAAACTGTTTTTT. This codes for CAISADPEKLFF.

The J gene is TRBJ2-3, the V gene TRBV4-1; 9 bases fit TRBD2. The ends lost 3 bases at V and 3 bases at J; junction bases unmatched: 7. Germline V gene data show CDR1 as MGHRA and CDR2 as YSYEKL. The CDR3 consists of 16 residues. The DNA for the CDR3 is TGCGCCAGCAGCCAGTCCGGGACTAGCTATACAGATACGCAGTATTTT. Its protein product is CASSQSGTSYTDTQYF.

This clonotype turned up a few times. The CDR3 DNA reads TGTGCCAGCAGCCAAGGGGGCCCTACTGATGAGCAGTACTTC. Amino acid sequence: CASSQGGPTDEQYF. The chain couples TRBV3-1 to TRBJ2-5, with D tentatively TRBD1 (5 bases). Germline V lookup: CDR1 LGHDT, CDR2 YNNKEL (reference sequence). Trimming shortened V by 1 base and J by 11 bases, and 17 bases separated the two germline ends. This CDR3 comprises 14 residues.

The sample holds a few counts of this clonotype. This chain links TRBV12-3 or TRBV12-4 with TRBJ2-7; unclear D gene. This CDR3 has 13 residues. Trimming pared 3 bases from V and 2 bases from J, leaving 8 bases between. The CDR3 here is CASSFGEPYEQYF. Here the CDR3 DNA reads TGTGCCAGCAGTTTCGGTGAGCCCTACGAGCAGTACTTC.

On this clonotype itself: Relative to the germline gene, one junction end is altered; a read error may explain this. The V and J genes are TRBV29-1 and TRBJ2-5, with D possibly matching TRBD2 (6 bases). From germline, CDR1 is SQVTM and CDR2 ANQGSEA. This CDR3 has 13 residues. Here the CDR3 reads CSAWGQGGETQYF. The CDR3 DNA is TGCAGCGCCTGGGGCCAGGGAGGAGAGACTCAGTACTTC.

This clonotype turned up a few times. The chain couples TRBV6-6 to TRBJ1-4; 10 bases are a match to TRBD1. Germline V gene sequence: CDR1 MNHNY, CDR2 SVGAGI (reference sequence). This CDR3 comprises 15 residues. Trimming took 4 bases from V and 7 from J; bases not matched to a gene: 6. The CDR3 DNA reads as TGTGCCAGCAGTTCGCGGGACAGGGGAGGTGAAAAACTGTTTTTT. The encoded protein is CASSSRDRGGEKLFF.

The V gene is TRBV20-1, the J gene TRBJ2-5; weak D call: TRBD2 (6 bases). V was trimmed by 5 bases and J by 2 bases, leaving 30 bases between them. Germline CDR1 and CDR2: DFQATT and SNEGSKA (reference sequence). The CDR3 is 19 amino acids. This chain's CDR3 is CSAYRDFQDPTPLQETQYF. The DNA for the CDR3 is TGCAGTGCTTACCGGGACTTCCAAGACCCCACACCCCTACAAGAGACCCAGTACTTC.

The V gene is TRBV5-1, the J gene TRBJ1-5; D is perhaps TRBD1 (5 bases). Germline CDR1 SGHRS, CDR2 YFSETQ. V was cut by 0 bases and J by 4 bases, with 11 bases left in between. The CDR3 is 15 amino acids. In nucleotides, the CDR3 is TGCGCCAGCAGCTTGGATGGGGGGATGAATCAGCCCCAGCATTTT. Its translation: CASSLDGGMNQPQHF.

The table lists this clonotype with a count of one. The V and J genes are TRBV20-1 and TRBJ1-6, with D perhaps matching TRBD1 (6 bases). Germline CDR1 reads DFQATT; CDR2 reads SNEGSKA (reference sequence). Trimming took 0 bases from V and 18 from J, leaving 18 bases between them. CDR3 length: 13 residues. CDR3 DNA: TGCAGTGCTAGAGATCGGAGACAGGATTTTCCCCACTTT. This gives the protein CSARDRRQDFPHF.

This clonotype was detected only a few times. This chain links TRBV3-1 with TRBJ1-2, with a weak D call TRBD1 (6 bases). The germline CDR1 and CDR2 sequences are LGHDT and YNNKEL (reference sequence). V shed 2 bases and J shed 8 bases, with 12 bases lying between them. The CDR3 length is 13 residues. CDR3 sequence: CASSQPGQRGYTF. The CDR3 DNA reads as TGTGCCAGCAGCCAACCCGGACAGCGGGGCTACACCTTC.

The chain combines TRBV6-1 with TRBJ2-3; TRBD2 agrees at 12 bases. CDR1 is MNHNS and CDR2 is SASEGT in the germline V gene. The CDR3 totals 18 residues. J was trimmed by 1 base and V by 0 bases; bases with no gene match: 5. In nucleotides, the CDR3 is TGTGCCAGCAGTGAAGCGTCGACTAGCGGGGGCGGCACAGATACGCAGTATTTT. It yields the protein CASSEASTSGGGTDTQYF.